This TCR beta chain was profiled in a study of regulatory T cells in long-lasting Graves disease. Documented time point: newly diagnosed GD, antithyroid drugs for less than 3 months. TCR sequences were obtained from RNA taken from PBMCs. V lost 6 bases, J lost 3 bases, and 14 bases lay in between. The CDR3 is made up of 14 amino acids. This clonotype showed up many times. Investigators prepared the TCR beta libraries by applying iRepertoire HTBI primers and Arm-PCR of CDR3 regions. Using its own MiXCR run on the multiplex PCR reads, TCRdb lists one record per CDR3 protein. The repertoire includes around 500,000 distinct CDR3 sequences, 15% to 20% of them detected once, and roughly 25% sits in the top ten. This same sample was also part of a study on T cells in Graves' hyperthyroidism and ophthalmopathy.

This receptor was obtained from a woman aged 35-60 years with Graves disease. The chain has TRBV12-3 or TRBV12-4 and TRBJ1-1; D is undetermined. The material sequenced was peripheral blood mononuclear cells (PBMCs), taken at new diagnosis, from a patient treated with antithyroid drugs. The CDR3 is CASREQDGYTEAFF. CDR3 DNA sequence: TGTGCCAGCAGGGAGCAGGACGGATACACTGAAGCTTTCTTT.